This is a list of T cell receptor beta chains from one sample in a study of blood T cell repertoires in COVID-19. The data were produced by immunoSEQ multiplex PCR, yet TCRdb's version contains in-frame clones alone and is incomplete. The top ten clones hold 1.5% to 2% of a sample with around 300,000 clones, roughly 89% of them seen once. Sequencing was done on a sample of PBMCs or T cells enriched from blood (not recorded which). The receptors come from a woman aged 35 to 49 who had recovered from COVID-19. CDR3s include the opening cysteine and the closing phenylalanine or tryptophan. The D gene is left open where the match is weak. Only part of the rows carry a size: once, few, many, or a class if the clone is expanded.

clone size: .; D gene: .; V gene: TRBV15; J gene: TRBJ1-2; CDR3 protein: CATSRDVASYTF; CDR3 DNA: TGTGCCACCAGCAGAGATGTAGCGAGCTACACCTTC
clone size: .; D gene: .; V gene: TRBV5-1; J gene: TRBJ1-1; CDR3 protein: CASSEGTLNTEAFF; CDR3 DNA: TGCGCCAGCAGCGAAGGGACACTGAACACTGAAGCTTTCTTT
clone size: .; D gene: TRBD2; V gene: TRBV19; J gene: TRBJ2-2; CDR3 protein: CASSMAGLAGGPGTGELFF; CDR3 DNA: TGTGCCAGTAGTATGGCAGGACTAGCGGGAGGGCCGGGCACCGGGGAGCTGTTTTTT
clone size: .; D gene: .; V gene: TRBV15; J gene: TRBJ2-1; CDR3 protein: CATSRRRGAEQFF; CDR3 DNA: TGTGCCACCAGCAGACGCCGGGGGGCTGAGCAGTTCTTC
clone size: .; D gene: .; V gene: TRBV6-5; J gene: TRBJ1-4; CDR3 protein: CASKTGDEKLFF; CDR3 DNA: TGTGCCAGCAAGACGGGAGATGAAAAACTGTTTTTT
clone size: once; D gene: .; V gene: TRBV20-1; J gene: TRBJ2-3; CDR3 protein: CSASQEGLALPTDTQYF; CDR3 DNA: TGCAGTGCTAGTCAGGAGGGACTCGCCCTACCCACAGATACGCAGTATTTT
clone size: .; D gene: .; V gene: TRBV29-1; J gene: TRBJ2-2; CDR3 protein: CSVEPYDRPTGELFF; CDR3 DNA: TGCAGCGTTGAACCTTACGACAGACCTACCGGGGAGCTGTTTTTT
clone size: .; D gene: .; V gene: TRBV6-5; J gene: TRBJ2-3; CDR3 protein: CASRSLPFRTDTQYF; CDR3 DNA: TGTGCCAGCAGGTCCCTTCCCTTCCGCACAGATACGCAGTATTTT
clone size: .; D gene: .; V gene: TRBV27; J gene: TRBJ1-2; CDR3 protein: CASSGRNFYGYTF; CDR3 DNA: TGTGCCAGCAGTGGTAGAAACTTCTATGGCTACACCTTC
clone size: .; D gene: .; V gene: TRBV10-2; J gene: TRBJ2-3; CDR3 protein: CASRDASGPLYTQYF; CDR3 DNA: TGCGCCAGCCGAGATGCCAGCGGCCCACTTTATACGCAGTATTTT
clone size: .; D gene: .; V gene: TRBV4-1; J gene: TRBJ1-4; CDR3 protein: CASSHPGMSVGKLFF; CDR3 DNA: TGCGCCAGCAGCCACCCAGGAATGAGTGTAGGAAAACTGTTTTTT
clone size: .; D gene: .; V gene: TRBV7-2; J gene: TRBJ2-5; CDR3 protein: CASSLYSDSQETQYF; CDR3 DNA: TGTGCCAGCAGTTTATACTCCGACAGCCAAGAGACCCAGTACTTC
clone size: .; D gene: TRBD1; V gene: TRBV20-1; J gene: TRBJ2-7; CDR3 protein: CSAGTGGEQYF; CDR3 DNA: TGCAGTGCCGGGACAGGGGGCGAGCAGTACTTC
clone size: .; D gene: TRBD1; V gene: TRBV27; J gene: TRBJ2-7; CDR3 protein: CASRPWGTEQSEQYF; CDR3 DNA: TGTGCCAGCAGGCCGTGGGGGACAGAACAATCAGAGCAGTACTTC
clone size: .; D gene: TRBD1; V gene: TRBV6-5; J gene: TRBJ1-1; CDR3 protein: CASRARGDTEAFF; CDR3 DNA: TGTGCCAGCAGAGCCAGGGGGGACACTGAAGCTTTCTTT
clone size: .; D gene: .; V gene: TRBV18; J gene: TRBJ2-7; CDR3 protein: CASSNRGEQYF; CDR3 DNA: TGTGCCAGCTCAAACCGGGGTGAGCAGTACTTC
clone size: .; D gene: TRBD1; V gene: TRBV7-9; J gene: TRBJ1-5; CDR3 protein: CSVRDREDQPQHF; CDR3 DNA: TGTAGCGTCAGGGACAGGGAAGATCAGCCCCAGCATTTT
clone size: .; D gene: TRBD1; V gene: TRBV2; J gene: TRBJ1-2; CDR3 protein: CASSEAWTGYNGYTF; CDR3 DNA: TGTGCCAGCAGTGAAGCTTGGACAGGGTATAATGGCTACACCTTC
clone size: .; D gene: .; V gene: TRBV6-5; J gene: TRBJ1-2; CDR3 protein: CASSFPGLYYGYTF; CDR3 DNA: TGTGCCAGCAGTTTTCCGGGACTATACTATGGCTACACCTTC
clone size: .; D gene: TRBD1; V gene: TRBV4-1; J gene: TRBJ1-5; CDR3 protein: CASSQEGQRREPQHF; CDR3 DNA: TGCGCCAGCAGCCAAGAGGGACAGAGGCGCGAGCCCCAGCATTTT
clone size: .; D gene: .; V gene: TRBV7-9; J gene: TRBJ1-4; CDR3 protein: CASSLSRQEKLFF; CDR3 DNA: TGTGCCAGCAGCTTATCGCGACAGGAAAAACTGTTTTTT
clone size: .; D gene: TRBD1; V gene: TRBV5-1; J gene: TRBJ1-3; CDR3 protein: CASSPGRTGKGSGNTIYF; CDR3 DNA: TGCGCCAGCAGCCCTGGACGGACAGGAAAAGGCTCTGGAAACACCATATATTTT
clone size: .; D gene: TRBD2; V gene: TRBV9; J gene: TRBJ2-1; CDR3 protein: CASSLQVGASGYNEQFF; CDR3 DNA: TGTGCCAGCAGCCTCCAGGTTGGGGCTAGCGGGTACAATGAGCAGTTCTTC
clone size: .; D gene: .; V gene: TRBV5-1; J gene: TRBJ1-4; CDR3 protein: CASSPEGSTNEKLFF; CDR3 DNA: TGCGCCAGCAGCCCGGAGGGGTCAACTAATGAAAAACTGTTTTTT
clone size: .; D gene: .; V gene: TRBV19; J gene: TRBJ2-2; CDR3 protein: CASSGSHITGELFF; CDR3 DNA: TGTGCCAGTAGCGGGTCTCATATCACCGGGGAGCTGTTTTTT
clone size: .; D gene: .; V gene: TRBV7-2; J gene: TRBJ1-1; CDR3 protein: CASDSRVGTEAFF; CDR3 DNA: TGTGCCAGCGACTCCAGGGTTGGCACTGAAGCTTTCTTT
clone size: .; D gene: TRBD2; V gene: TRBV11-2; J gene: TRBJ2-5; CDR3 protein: CASSSAGGARETQYF; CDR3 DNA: TGTGCCAGCAGCTCCGCGGGGGGGGCACGGGAGACCCAGTACTTC
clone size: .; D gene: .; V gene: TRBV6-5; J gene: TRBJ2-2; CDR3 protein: CASTNYLTGELFF; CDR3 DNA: TGTGCCAGCACTAACTACCTAACCGGGGAGCTGTTTTTT
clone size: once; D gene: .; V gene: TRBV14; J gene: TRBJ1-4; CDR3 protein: CASSHYSQGSVGEKLFF; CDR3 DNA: TGTGCCAGCAGCCATTATTCCCAGGGGAGTGTCGGCGAAAAACTGTTTTTT
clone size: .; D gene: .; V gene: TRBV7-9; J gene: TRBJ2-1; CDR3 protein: CASSAPSKEGWYGYNEQFF; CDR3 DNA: TGTGCCAGCAGCGCCCCCTCTAAGGAGGGATGGTACGGTTACAATGAGCAGTTCTTC
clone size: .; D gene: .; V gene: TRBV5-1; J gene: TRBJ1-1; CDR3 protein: CASSPRGGSTEAFF; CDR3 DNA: TGCGCCAGCAGCCCAAGGGGGGGGTCCACTGAAGCTTTCTTT
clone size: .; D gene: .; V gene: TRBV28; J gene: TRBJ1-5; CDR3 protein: CASSGMGSGNQPQHF; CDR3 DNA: TGTGCCAGCAGTGGTATGGGGAGCGGCAATCAGCCCCAGCATTTT
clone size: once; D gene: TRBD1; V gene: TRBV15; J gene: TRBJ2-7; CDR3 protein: CATSRVGTGTYEQYF; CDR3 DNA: TGTGCCACCAGCAGAGTAGGGACAGGCACCTACGAGCAGTACTTC
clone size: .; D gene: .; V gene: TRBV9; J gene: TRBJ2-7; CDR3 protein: CASSVGVASTSEQYF; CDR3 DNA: TGTGCCAGCAGCGTAGGGGTAGCGAGTACCTCCGAGCAGTACTTC
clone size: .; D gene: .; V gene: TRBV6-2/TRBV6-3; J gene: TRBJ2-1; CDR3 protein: CASSWDSLREQFF; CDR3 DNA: TGTGCCAGCAGTTGGGACTCGCTCCGGGAGCAGTTCTTC
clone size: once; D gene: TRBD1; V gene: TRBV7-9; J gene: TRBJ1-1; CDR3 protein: CASSELSGQGTEAFF; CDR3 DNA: TGTGCCAGCAGCGAACTTTCGGGACAGGGCACTGAAGCTTTCTTT
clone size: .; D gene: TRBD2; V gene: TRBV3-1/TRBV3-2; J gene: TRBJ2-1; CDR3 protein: CASSQGRGGREQFF; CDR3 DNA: TGTGCCAGCAGCCAAGGGCGGGGGGGCCGTGAGCAGTTCTTC
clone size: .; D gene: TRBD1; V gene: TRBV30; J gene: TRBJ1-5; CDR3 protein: CAWSYRTGEQPQHF; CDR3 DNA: TGTGCCTGGAGTTATAGGACAGGGGAGCAGCCCCAGCATTTT
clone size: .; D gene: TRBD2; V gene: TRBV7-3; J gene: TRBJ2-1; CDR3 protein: CASSLTSDEQFF; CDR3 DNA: TGTGCCAGCAGCTTGACTAGCGACGAGCAGTTCTTC
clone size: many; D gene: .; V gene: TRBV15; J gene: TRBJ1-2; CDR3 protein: CATSRDNIQGGGYTF; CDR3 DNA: TGTGCCACCAGCAGAGATAATATTCAAGGGGGTGGCTACACCTTC
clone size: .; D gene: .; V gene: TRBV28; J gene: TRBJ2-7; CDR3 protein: CASSFQGRPYEQYF; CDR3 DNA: TGTGCCAGCAGTTTCCAGGGTAGACCCTACGAGCAGTACTTC
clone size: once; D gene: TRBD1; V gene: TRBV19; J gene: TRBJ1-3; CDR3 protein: CATTYRGTEAGNTIYF; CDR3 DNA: TGTGCCACCACATACCGTGGGACAGAGGCTGGAAACACCATATATTTT
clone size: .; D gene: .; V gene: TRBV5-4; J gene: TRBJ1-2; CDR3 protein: CASSRAQGLDGYTF; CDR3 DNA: TGTGCCAGCAGCCGCGCTCAGGGATTGGATGGCTACACCTTC
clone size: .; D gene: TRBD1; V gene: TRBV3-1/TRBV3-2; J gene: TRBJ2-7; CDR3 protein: CASSQNRGCEQYF; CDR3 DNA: TGTGCCAGCAGCCAAAACAGGGGGTGCGAGCAGTACTTC
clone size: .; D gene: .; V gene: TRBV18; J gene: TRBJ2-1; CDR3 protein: CASSPPGTYNEQFF; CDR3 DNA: TGTGCCAGCTCACCGCCCGGGACCTACAATGAGCAGTTCTTC
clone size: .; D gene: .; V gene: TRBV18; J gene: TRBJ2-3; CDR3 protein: CASSTTDTQYF; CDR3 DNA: TGTGCCAGCTCAACTACAGATACGCAGTATTTT
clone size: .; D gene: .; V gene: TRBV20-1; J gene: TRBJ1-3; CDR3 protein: CSATVGNTIYF; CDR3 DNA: TGCAGTGCTACCGTTGGAAACACCATATATTTT
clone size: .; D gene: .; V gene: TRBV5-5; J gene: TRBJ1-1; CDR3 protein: CASSLGGGVGTEAFF; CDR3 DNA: TGTGCCAGCAGCTTGGGTGGAGGGGTCGGCACTGAAGCTTTCTTT
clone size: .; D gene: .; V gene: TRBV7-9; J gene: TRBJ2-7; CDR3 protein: CASSLVARGEQYF; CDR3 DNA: TGTGCCAGCAGCTTAGTTGCCAGGGGCGAGCAGTACTTC
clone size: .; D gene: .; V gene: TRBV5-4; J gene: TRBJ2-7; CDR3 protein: CASSLLSRDWSYEQYF; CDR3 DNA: TGTGCCAGCAGCTTGCTTTCGAGGGACTGGTCCTACGAGCAGTACTTC
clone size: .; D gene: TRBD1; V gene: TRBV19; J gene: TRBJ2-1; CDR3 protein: CASSPLGTAYNEQFF; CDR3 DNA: TGTGCCAGTAGCCCTTTGGGGACAGCTTACAATGAGCAGTTCTTC
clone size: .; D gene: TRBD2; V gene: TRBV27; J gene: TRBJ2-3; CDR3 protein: CASSLREDGTDTQYF; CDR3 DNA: TGTGCCAGCAGTTTACGGGAGGATGGGACAGATACGCAGTATTTT
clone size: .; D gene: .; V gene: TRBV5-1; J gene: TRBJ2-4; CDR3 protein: CASSFTTGSQNIQYF; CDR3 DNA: TGCGCCAGCAGCTTTACCACCGGGTCTCAAAACATTCAGTACTTC
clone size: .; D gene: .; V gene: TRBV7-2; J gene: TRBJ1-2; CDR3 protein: CASPLLWSYGYTF; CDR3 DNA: TGTGCCAGCCCCCTACTGTGGTCCTATGGCTACACCTTC
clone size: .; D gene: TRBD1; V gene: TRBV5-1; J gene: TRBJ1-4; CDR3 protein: CASSLNTGGTNEKLFF; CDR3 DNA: TGCGCCAGCAGCTTAAATACAGGGGGCACTAATGAAAAACTGTTTTTT
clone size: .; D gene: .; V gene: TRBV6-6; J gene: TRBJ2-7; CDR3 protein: CASRSQRREQYF; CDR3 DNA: TGTGCCAGCAGATCACAGCGGCGCGAGCAGTACTTC
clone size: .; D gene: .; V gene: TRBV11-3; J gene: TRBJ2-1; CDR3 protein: CASSFTDNEQFF; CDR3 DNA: TGTGCCAGCAGCTTTACAGATAATGAGCAGTTCTTC